These 12 T cell receptor beta chains share one sample of origin, sequenced in a study of blood T cell repertoires in COVID-19. This table comes from immunoSEQ multiplex PCR, and its TCRdb copy is limited to in-frame clones, with some not included. In the table there are 250,000 to 300,000 clones, roughly 79% of which are singletons. Sequencing was performed on peripheral blood. All receptors come from an older woman with active or convalescent COVID-19.

This clone was counted a single time. The chain links TRBV27 to TRBJ1-6; 7 bases fit TRBD1. The CDR3 has 16 amino acids. V was clipped by 5 bases and J by 8 bases; unmatched bases: 12. CDR1 is MNHEY and CDR2 is SMNVEV in the germline V gene (reference sequence). The CDR3 sequence: CASSLETGYGDSPLHF. The CDR3 DNA sequence: TGTGCCAGCAGTCTCGAGACAGGGTATGGGGATTCACCCCTCCACTTT.

About this clone itself: With a much larger clone just one base away, this may be a read error. The same CDR3 also results from other DNA sequences found in this sample. This chain connects TRBV4-2 to TRBJ2-7, with 11 bases identical to TRBD1. V lost 4 bases, J lost 3 bases, and 2 bases stayed unmatched. The CDR3 is 14 residues long. Germline V gives CDR1 LGHNA, CDR2 YNFKEQ. Written as DNA, the CDR3 is TGTGCCAGCAGCCCCGGGACAGGGGGCTACGAGCAGTACTTC. Translation: CASSPGTGGYEQYF.

This chain uses TRBV20-1 with TRBJ2-3; 8 nucleotides agree with TRBD2. V was pared by 3 bases and J by 6 bases, with 14 bases of the junction left unmatched. This CDR3 is built from 16 residues. The germline CDR1 and CDR2 sequences are DFQATT and SNEGSKA (reference sequence). For the CDR3, the DNA is TGCAGTGCTAGTGAGCGGCGGGGGGAAAATCAGGATACGCAGTATTTT. It specifies CSASERRGENQDTQYF.

The chain combines TRBV29-1 with TRBJ2-5; D is possibly TRBD2 (6 bases). Germline values: CDR1 SQVTM, CDR2 ANQGSEA. The V end was cut by 3 bases, the J end by 4 bases, with 15 bases between. This CDR3 is 14 amino acids long. CDR3 bases: TGCAGCGTTGAGAGGCTAGCGCCCCGAGAGACCCAGTACTTC. This codes for CSVERLAPRETQYF.

The V gene is TRBV4-1, the J gene TRBJ2-2; a possible D gene is TRBD1 (6 bases). Between the trimmed V and J ends, which lost 4 bases and 3 bases, there was a span of 15 bases. The germline V gene has CDR1 MGHRA and CDR2 YSYEKL. The CDR3 runs 16 residues. The DNA for the CDR3 is TGCGCCAGCAGCCCGGTTCAGGGGATGGACACCGGGGAGCTGTTTTTT. This gives the protein CASSPVQGMDTGELFF.

The chain carries TRBV28 and TRBJ1-1; D unclear. V dropped 4 bases and J dropped 0 bases, with 9 bases sitting between them. This CDR3 spans 14 amino acids. Germline CDR1 MDHEN, CDR2 SYDVKM. The CDR3 is CASSSTELNTEAFF. In DNA, the CDR3 is TGTGCCAGCAGTTCTACAGAGCTGAACACTGAAGCTTTCTTT.

This clone has more than one count but fewer than ten. The chain carries TRBV7-8 and TRBJ2-2; the D is unclear. The CDR3 has 17 amino acids. Germline assignment: CDR1 SGHVS and CDR2 FQNEAQ. Trimming removed 4 bases from V and 4 bases from J, with 19 bases in between. The CDR3 sequence: CASSSDFNSLSTGELFF. The CDR3 nucleotides read TGTGCCAGCAGCTCTGATTTTAACAGCCTTAGCACCGGGGAGCTGTTTTTT.

The chain's CDR3 is CASRLRTGSNSPLHF. DNA for the CDR3: TGTGCCAGCAGACTAAGGACAGGTTCAAATTCACCCCTCCACTTT. This chain joins TRBV7-6 and TRBJ1-6, with TRBD1 matching over 7 bases. Germline CDR1 is SGHVS and CDR2 is FNYEAQ. V lost 6 bases to trimming and J lost 7 bases; unmatched junction nucleotides: 9. The CDR3 consists of 15 residues.

The chain joins TRBV18 to TRBJ2-1; weak D call: TRBD2 (7 bases). Germline assignment: CDR1 KGHSH and CDR2 LQKENI. This CDR3 comprises 14 residues. V lost 6 bases and J 9 bases, leaving 18 bases between the germline ends. CDR3 DNA: TGTGCCAGCTCCGGACCGGGGGGCCGGGGTGAGCAGTTCTTC. It is translated as CASSGPGGRGEQFF.

V usage is TRBV15 and J usage is TRBJ1-3; 7 positions match TRBD1. Germline CDR1 reads LNHNV; CDR2 reads YYDKDF (reference sequence). The ends lost 4 bases at V and 3 bases at J; junction bases unmatched: 9. The CDR3 has 16 amino acids. The CDR3 sequence: CATSTQTTGLGNTIYF. The CDR3 DNA is TGTGCCACCAGCACCCAGACGACAGGGCTTGGAAACACCATATATTTT. Full variable domain (missing parts from reference TRBV15 and TRBJ1-3): DAMVIQNPRYQVTQFGKPVTLSCSQTLNHNVMYWYQQKSSQAPKLLFHYYDKDFNNEADTPDNFQSRRPNTSFCFLDIRSPGLGDTAMYLCATSTQTTGLGNTIYFGEGSWLTVV.

This clone was recorded once. Within the sample, other DNA sequences also encode this same CDR3. The CDR3 DNA reads as TGTGCCAGCAGCTTTGGCGGGGGAGAGACCCAGTACTTC. Encoded protein: CASSFGGGETQYF. J is TRBJ2-5 and V is TRBV5-4, with 7 positions matching TRBD2. Germline CDR1 and CDR2: SGHNT and YYREEE (reference sequence). J lost 4 bases, V lost 2 bases, and 2 bases had no gene match. The CDR3 totals 13 residues.

This clone has only one observation. V and J are TRBV28 and TRBJ2-5, with D hard to call. This CDR3 is 13 amino acids long. Germline V lookup: CDR1 MDHEN, CDR2 SYDVKM. Trimming shortened V by 5 bases and J by 3 bases, and 10 bases separated the two germline ends. CDR3 loop: CASSPQREETQYF. Here the CDR3 DNA reads TGTGCCAGCAGTCCCCAACGGGAAGAGACCCAGTACTTC. Complete variable domain (other parts from reference TRBV28 and TRBJ2-5): DVKVTQSSRYLVKRTGEKVFLECVQDMDHENMFWYRQDPGLGLRLIYFSYDVKMKEKGDIPEGYSVSREKKERFSLILESASTNQTSMYLCASSPQREETQYFGPGTRLLVL.